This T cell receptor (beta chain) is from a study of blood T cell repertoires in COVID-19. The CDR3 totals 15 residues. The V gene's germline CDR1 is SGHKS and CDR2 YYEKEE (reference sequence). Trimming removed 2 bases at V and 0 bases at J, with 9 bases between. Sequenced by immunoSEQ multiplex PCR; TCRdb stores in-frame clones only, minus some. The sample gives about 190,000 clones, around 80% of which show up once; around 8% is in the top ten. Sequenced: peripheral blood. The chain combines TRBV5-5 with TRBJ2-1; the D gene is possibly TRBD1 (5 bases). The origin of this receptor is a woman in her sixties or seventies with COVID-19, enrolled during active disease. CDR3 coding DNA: TGTGCCAGCAGCTTAGACAGTAGCTCCTACAATGAGCAGTTCTTC. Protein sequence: CASSLDSSSYNEQFF.